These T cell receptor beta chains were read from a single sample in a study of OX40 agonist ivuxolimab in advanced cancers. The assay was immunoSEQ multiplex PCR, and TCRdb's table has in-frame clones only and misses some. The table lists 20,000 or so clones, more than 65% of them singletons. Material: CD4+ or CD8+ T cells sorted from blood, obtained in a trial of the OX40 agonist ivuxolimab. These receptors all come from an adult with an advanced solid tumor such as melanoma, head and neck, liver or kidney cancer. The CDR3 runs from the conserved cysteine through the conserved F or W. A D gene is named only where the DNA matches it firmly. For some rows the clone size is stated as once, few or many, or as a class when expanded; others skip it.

TGTGCCAGCAGTCCTAGCTCCAATCAGCCCCAGCATTTT,CASSPSSNQPQHF,TRBJ1-5,-,-,TRBV6-6
TGTGCCAGCAGTTGGCATATGCGTATTACAAAGTCGGGCCAACGTCCTGACTTC,CASSWHMRITKSGQRPDF,TRBJ2-6,-,-,TRBV6-7
TGTGCCAGCAGCCCCCTGGCAAACTACGAGCAGTACTTC,CASSPLANYEQYF,TRBJ2-7,-,-,TRBV11-2
TGCAGTGCTTGTCGGCTCTACGAGCAGTACTTC,CSACRLYEQYF,TRBJ2-7,-,-,TRBV20-1
TGTGCCAGCAGTTACGGGGAAAGCTACGAGCAGTACTTC,CASSYGESYEQYF,TRBJ2-7,-,-,TRBV6-5
TGTGCCAGCAGCATCGGGGGCACTGAAGCTTTCTTT,CASSIGGTEAFF,TRBJ1-1,-,-,TRBV5-6
TGTGGTTGGGGACAGCTGAACACTGAAGCTTTCTTT,CGWGQLNTEAFF,TRBJ1-1,-,TRBD1,TRBV2
TGTGCCAGCAGTGAAGCCCCAGGCCTCTATGGCTACACCTTC,CASSEAPGLYGYTF,TRBJ1-2,-,-,TRBV6-1
TGCAGCGGCCGGACAGGGGCTGAATCTGAAGCTTTCTTT,CSGRTGAESEAFF,TRBJ1-1,-,TRBD1,TRBV29-1
TGCGCCAGCAGCCAACTTGATGGGGGAATAGACCAGCCCCAGCATTTT,CASSQLDGGIDQPQHF,TRBJ1-5,-,-,TRBV4-1
TGTGCCAGCAGCCTAGGGGATCCACCGGAGACCCAGTACTTC,CASSLGDPPETQYF,TRBJ2-5,-,-,TRBV7-9
TGCAGCGTAGGAAGGGACAGCTCCTACGAGCAGTACTTC,CSVGRDSSYEQYF,TRBJ2-7,-,TRBD1,TRBV29-1
TGTGCCAGCAGTCCGTGGACAGGGGGTTCCTACGAGCAGTACTTC,CASSPWTGGSYEQYF,TRBJ2-7,once,TRBD1,TRBV6-5
TGTGCCAGCAGCCTTACGAGGGATAGCAATCAGCCCCAGCATTTT,CASSLTRDSNQPQHF,TRBJ1-5,-,-,TRBV4-2
TGTGCCAGCAGCTTGGGAGGACAGGGGGCAACTAATGAAAAACTGTTTTTT,CASSLGGQGATNEKLFF,TRBJ1-4,-,TRBD1,TRBV5-4
TGTGCCAGCAGCTCCTTGGGCGGGTTTCATGGCTACACCTTC,CASSSLGGFHGYTF,TRBJ1-2,-,-,TRBV6-5
TGTGCCAGCAGTTTTGTGAACGCCAAAAACATTCAGTACTTC,CASSFVNAKNIQYF,TRBJ2-4,-,-,TRBV27
TGTGCCAGCAGCCCCCGACAGGGGAGTGGCTACACCTTC,CASSPRQGSGYTF,TRBJ1-2,-,TRBD1,TRBV14
TGTGCCAGCAGCCGCCTCCTTGGGACAGGGAGGTTGGAGCAGTACTTC,CASSRLLGTGRLEQYF,TRBJ2-7,once,TRBD1,TRBV14
TGTGCCAGCAGCCTCTACAGGGATAATTCACCCCTCCACTTT,CASSLYRDNSPLHF,TRBJ1-6,few,-,TRBV4-2
TGTGCCAGCAGCCCCCTCGGACAGTTCTATGGCTACACCTTC,CASSPLGQFYGYTF,TRBJ1-2,-,-,TRBV7-9
TGTGCCAGCAGCTCGCACACAGATACGCAGTATTTT,CASSSHTDTQYF,TRBJ2-3,-,-,TRBV9
TGTGCCAGCAGCTTAGTTACGGGGCCGTCGGGGGGCTACACCTTC,CASSLVTGPSGGYTF,TRBJ1-2,-,-,TRBV7-9
TGTGCCAGTAGTAGGGCAGCCCTCAATCAGCCCCAGCATTTT,CASSRAALNQPQHF,TRBJ1-5,-,-,TRBV19
TGCAGCGTTGAGCAGGACAAACCCTACGAGCAGTACTTC,CSVEQDKPYEQYF,TRBJ2-7,-,-,TRBV29-1
TGTGCCAGCAGCAGGGGATCCGAGCAGTACTTC,CASSRGSEQYF,TRBJ2-7,-,-,TRBV9
TGCACCAGCAGTTTAGTTAAAAGTCGGGCCAACGTCCTGACTTTC,CTSSLVKSRANVLTF,TRBJ2-6,once,-,TRBV1
TGTGCCAGCAGAGACAGGGCGAGGTCGGAGACCCAGTACTTC,CASRDRARSETQYF,TRBJ2-5,once,TRBD1,TRBV28
TGTGCCAGCAGCGTAGAGGCAGGCCTGAGCTACGAGCAGTACTTC,CASSVEAGLSYEQYF,TRBJ2-7,-,-,TRBV9